These 26 T cell receptor beta chains were sequenced from one sample in a study of response to subunit inactivated influenza vaccine. TCRdb itself ran the RT-PCR reads through MiXCR, one entry per CDR3 protein. Altogether roughly 670,000 distinct CDR3 sequences are present, 13% to 15% being singletons, with the ten largest covering about 7.6%. The sample consisted of PBMCs from blood, taken about 14 days before vaccination. These receptors were taken from a man in his fifties who received an inactivated influenza vaccine.

The rearrangement uses TRBV29-1 and TRBJ2-2; no clear D gene. Germline CDR1 SQVTM, CDR2 ANQGSEA. This CDR3 spans 12 amino acids. V was trimmed by 4 bases and J by 5 bases, leaving 8 bases between them. Here the CDR3 DNA reads TGCAGCGTTGTTGGCCAGACCGGGGAGCTGTTTTTT. Its protein product is CSVVGQTGELFF.

There are a few counts of this clonotype. The chain combines TRBV6-2 or TRBV6-3 with TRBJ2-3; 9 bases are shared with TRBD2. V dropped 8 bases and J dropped 1; count of bases not matched to a gene: 4. This CDR3 comprises 14 residues. The V gene's germline CDR1 is MNHEY and CDR2 SVGEGT. CDR3 sequence: CASAGTSRTDTQYF. DNA for the CDR3: TGTGCCAGCGCCGGGACTAGCCGCACAGATACGCAGTATTTT.

This clonotype was counted many times. This rearrangement joins TRBV12-3 or TRBV12-4 to TRBJ2-7; 10 nucleotides match TRBD1. V was pared by 5 bases and J by 7 bases, with 5 bases of the junction left unmatched. CDR3 length: 13 amino acids. Here the CDR3 reads CASSQTGGGEQYF. CDR3 nucleotide sequence: TGTGCCAGCAGTCAGACAGGGGGCGGGGAGCAGTACTTC.

This clonotype appeared a few times. The gene calls are TRBV7-2 and TRBJ2-1, with 7 bases lining up with TRBD1. The junction had 2 bases not matched to a gene; V was cut back by 3 bases and J by 6 bases. CDR1 and CDR2 from the germline V gene are SGHTA and FQGNSA. This CDR3 region has 13 residues. The DNA for the CDR3 is TGTGCCAGCAGCTTGTGGGACAGCAATGAGCAGTTCTTC. Translated, it gives CASSLWDSNEQFF.

This clonotype has only one observation. A read error may account for a junction end that differs from germline. This rearrangement joins TRBV20-1 to TRBJ2-2; D could derive from TRBD1 or TRBD2 (6 bases each). Germline lookup yields CDR1 DFQATT and CDR2 SNEGSKA (reference sequence). The CDR3 sequence is 12 residues long. The CDR3 DNA reads as TGCAGTGCCGGAGGGGGGATCGGGGAGCTGCTTTTT. Its translation is CSAGGGIGELLF.

This clonotype was counted only a few times. This chain links TRBV7-9 with TRBJ2-1, with 11 bases aligning to TRBD1. Germline CDR1 reads SEHNR; CDR2 reads FQNEAQ (reference sequence). The CDR3 consists of 17 residues. V lost 2 bases and J lost 8; bases outside the gene matches: 11. The CDR3: CASSLIISGQGVDEQFF. In DNA, the CDR3 is TGTGCCAGCAGCTTAATCATTTCGGGACAGGGGGTCGATGAGCAGTTCTTC.

V and J are TRBV12-3 or TRBV12-4 and TRBJ1-2, with D unresolved. This CDR3 contains 14 residues. V dropped 5 bases and J dropped 7 bases, with 17 bases sitting between them. CDR3 loop: CASSTPKSLGGYTF. As DNA, the CDR3 is TGTGCCAGCAGTACCCCCAAGTCTCTCGGTGGCTACACCTTC.

The V gene is TRBV20-1, the J gene TRBJ2-5; perhaps D is TRBD1 or TRBD2 (5 bases each). V lost 1 base, J lost 1 base, and 10 bases lay in between. This CDR3 spans 14 amino acids. In germline, CDR1 is DFQATT, CDR2 SNEGSKA (reference sequence). The CDR3 region is CSARGWGSQETQYF. CDR3 nucleotides: TGCAGTGCTAGAGGTTGGGGGTCCCAAGAGACCCAGTACTTC.

This rearrangement joins TRBV7-2 to TRBJ2-2; 7 bases are a match to TRBD1. Per germline, CDR1 SGHTA and CDR2 FQGNSA. The CDR3 totals 15 residues. Germline trimming cut 6 bases from V and 4 bases from J; bases unmatched to any gene: 8. The CDR3 reads CASRKTGVGTGELFF. The DNA of the CDR3 is TGTGCCAGCAGGAAAACAGGGGTTGGCACCGGGGAGCTGTTTTTT.

In its sample, this clonotype was seen many times. CDR3 nucleotides: TGCGCCAGCAGCTCAACCCTCCTAGCGGGAGGACGGGGCTCCTACAATGAGCAGTTCTTC. Its protein is CASSSTLLAGGRGSYNEQFF. This rearrangement joins TRBV5-1 to TRBJ2-1; 11 bases are a match to TRBD2. The CDR3 consists of 20 residues. V was clipped by 3 bases and J by 0 bases; unmatched bases: 14. Germline V gene sequence: CDR1 SGHRS, CDR2 YFSETQ.

This clonotype showed up just a few times. V and J are TRBV7-6 and TRBJ2-5, with 9 bases that match TRBD2. The CDR3 runs 16 residues. Germline CDR1 SGHVS, CDR2 FNYEAQ. Trimming removed 3 bases from V and 2 bases from J; junction bases left unmatched: 7. CDR3 coding DNA: TGTGCCAGCAGCTTTAGCACTAGCGGGCTACAAGAGACCCAGTACTTC. It yields the protein CASSFSTSGLQETQYF.

This chain connects TRBV7-9 to TRBJ2-7; perhaps TRBD2 as D (5 bases). Trimming removed 3 bases from V and 2 bases from J, with 8 bases in between. The CDR3 contains 13 residues. Germline values: CDR1 SEHNR, CDR2 FQNEAQ (reference sequence). The CDR3 DNA reads TGTGCCAGCAGCTTCTCCGGGACCTACGAGCAGTACTTC. Translating it yields CASSFSGTYEQYF.

This clonotype appeared many times. This chain joins TRBV18 and TRBJ2-5, with D unresolved. The CDR3 spans 15 residues. V was trimmed by 2 bases and J by 4 bases, leaving 14 bases between them. The germline gives CDR1 KGHSH, CDR2 LQKENI. The CDR3 spells CASSPWAPAAETQYF. The DNA of the CDR3 is TGTGCCAGCTCACCATGGGCCCCCGCGGCAGAGACCCAGTACTTC.

The CDR3 DNA sequence: TGCGCCAGCAGCCAGGACAGGGGCTACTACAATGAGCAGTTCTTC. It translates to CASSQDRGYYNEQFF. The chain employs TRBV5-1 and TRBJ2-1, with 9 bases identical to TRBD1. With 4 bases clipped from V and 3 bases from J, the junction kept 5 bases outside the gene matches. The CDR3 has 15 residues. Germline V gene data show CDR1 as SGHRS and CDR2 as YFSETQ.

Concerning this clonotype itself: A much bigger clone sits one base away, suggesting this may be a read error. Because the CDR3 is missing its conserved closing phenylalanine or tryptophan, this is likely a read error. The chain recombines TRBV12-3 or TRBV12-4 with TRBJ2-6; no reliable D call. V lost 3 bases and J 1 base, leaving 7 bases between the germline ends. This CDR3 is built from 15 residues. Here the CDR3 reads CASSFQDSGANVLTI. The CDR3 DNA reads as TGTGCCAGCAGTTTTCAGGATTCTGGGGCCAACGTCCTGACTATC.

In this sample, this clonotype turned up a few times. V and J are TRBV6-1 and TRBJ1-2; D possibly corresponds to TRBD1 (5 bases). The length of the CDR3 is 14 residues. Per germline, CDR1 MNHNS and CDR2 SASEGT. V lost 5 bases to trimming and J lost 6 bases, with 16 bases between them. The CDR3 sequence: CASSPQDIIHGYTF. DNA for the CDR3: TGTGCCAGCAGTCCACAGGATATAATTCATGGCTACACCTTC.

This clonotype was seen more than once but under ten times. V gene TRBV12-3 or TRBV12-4 combines with J gene TRBJ1-2; D possibly corresponds to TRBD1 (6 bases). V lost 3 bases to trimming and J lost 9 bases, with 14 bases between them. This CDR3 comprises 13 residues. The CDR3 here is CASSFHGGWSYTF. The CDR3 coding sequence is TGTGCCAGCAGTTTTCATGGGGGCTGGAGCTACACCTTC.

This sequence joins TRBV10-3 and TRBJ2-7, with 7 positions matching TRBD2. This CDR3 region has 13 residues. The trim removed 9 bases at V and 3 bases at J, leaving 8 bases unmatched. CDR1 is ENHRY, CDR2 SYGVKD, per germline. This CDR3 reads CAISREEGYEQYF. The CDR3 region has the DNA TGTGCCATAAGCCGGGAGGAGGGCTACGAGCAGTACTTC.

In its sample, this clonotype was seen many times. V gene TRBV27 combines with J gene TRBJ2-2; 7 bases align to TRBD2. The CDR3 has 13 residues. The V gene's germline CDR1 is MNHEY and CDR2 SMNVEV (reference sequence). V was pared by 7 bases and J by 4 bases, with 3 bases of the junction left unmatched. CDR3 sequence: CASKREGTGELFF. CDR3 coding DNA: TGTGCCAGCAAGAGGGAGGGCACCGGGGAGCTGTTTTTT.

This clonotype was counted between two and nine times. The rearrangement links TRBV5-1 to TRBJ2-1; D uncertain. From germline, CDR1 is SGHRS and CDR2 YFSETQ. The CDR3 is made up of 14 amino acids. Trimming removed 1 base at V and 2 bases at J, with 7 bases between. The CDR3 coding sequence is TGCGCCAGCAGCTTGATGGATACCTACAATGAGCAGTTCTTC. It specifies CASSLMDTYNEQFF.

The chain couples TRBV20-1 to TRBJ1-6; no clear D gene. Trimming took 0 bases from V and 7 from J, leaving 13 bases between them. Germline assignment: CDR1 DFQATT and CDR2 SNEGSKA (reference sequence). The CDR3 loop spans 15 amino acids. The CDR3 region is CSARDNGVTNSPLHF. The CDR3 DNA is TGCAGTGCTAGAGATAACGGAGTAACAAATTCACCCCTCCACTTT.

This clonotype was detected many times. Written as DNA, the CDR3 is TGTGCCAGCAGCCCGCGCCCCAGGGATGAGCAGTTCTTC. Translated: CASSPRPRDEQFF. V is TRBV9 and J is TRBJ2-1; a weak D match, TRBD1 (5 bases). This CDR3 has 13 amino acids. V lost 4 bases, J lost 8 bases, and 13 bases lay in between. Germline V gene sequence: CDR1 SGDLS, CDR2 YYNGEE.

This clonotype occurred many times. The J gene is TRBJ2-3, the V gene TRBV29-1; D is possibly TRBD2 (6 bases). This CDR3 comprises 12 residues. The V gene lost 7 bases and the J gene lost 0 bases, with 8 bases spanning the gap. Germline V gene lookup returns CDR1 SQVTM and CDR2 ANQGSEA. CDR3 amino acids: CSASVSTDTQYF. The CDR3 coding sequence is TGCAGCGCTAGCGTTAGCACAGATACGCAGTATTTT.

This clonotype was counted a few times. The chain joins TRBV7-2 to TRBJ2-1; either TRBD1 or TRBD2 may fit D (6 bases each). Trimming removed 5 bases from V and 7 bases from J, with 18 bases in between. CDR1 and CDR2 (germline): SGHTA, FQGNSA. The CDR3 has 15 amino acids. The CDR3 sequence is CASSPFGGLRNEQFF. CDR3 sequence (DNA): TGTGCCAGCAGCCCTTTTGGGGGGCTGAGGAATGAGCAGTTCTTC.

The chain combines TRBV12-3 or TRBV12-4 with TRBJ1-2; D not resolved. Trimming cost V 1 base and J 4 bases, with 10 bases left between them. The CDR3 is 14 amino acids. CDR3 loop: CASSLVGVPYGYTF. The CDR3 DNA reads as TGTGCCAGCAGTTTAGTCGGGGTTCCCTATGGCTACACCTTC.

This clonotype came up a few times. J is TRBJ1-4 and V is TRBV7-8; maybe TRBD1 (5 bases). The CDR3 sequence is 14 residues long. Germline values: CDR1 SGHVS, CDR2 FQNEAQ. Between the trimmed V and J ends, which lost 3 bases and 8 bases, there was a span of 13 bases. CDR3 sequence reads: CASSLGGEREKLFF. The CDR3 coding sequence is TGTGCCAGCAGCTTGGGGGGGGAGCGAGAAAAACTGTTTTTT.